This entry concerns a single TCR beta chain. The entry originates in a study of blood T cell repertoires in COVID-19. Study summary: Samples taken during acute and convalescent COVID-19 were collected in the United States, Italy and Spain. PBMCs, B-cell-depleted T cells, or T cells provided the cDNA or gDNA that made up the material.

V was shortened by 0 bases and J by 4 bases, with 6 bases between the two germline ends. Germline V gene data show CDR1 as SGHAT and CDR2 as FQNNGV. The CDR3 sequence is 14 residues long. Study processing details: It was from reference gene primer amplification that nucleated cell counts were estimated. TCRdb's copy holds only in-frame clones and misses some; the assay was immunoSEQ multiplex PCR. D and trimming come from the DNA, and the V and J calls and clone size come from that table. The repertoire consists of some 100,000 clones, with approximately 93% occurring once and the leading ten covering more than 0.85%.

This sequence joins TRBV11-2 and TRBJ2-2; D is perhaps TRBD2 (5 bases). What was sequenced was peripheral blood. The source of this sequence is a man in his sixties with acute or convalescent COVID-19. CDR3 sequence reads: CASSLEAATGELFF. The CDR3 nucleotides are TGTGCCAGCAGCTTAGAAGCGGCCACCGGGGAGCTGTTTTTT. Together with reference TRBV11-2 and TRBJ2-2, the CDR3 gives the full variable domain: EAGVAQSPRYKIIEKRQSVAFWCNPISGHATLYWYQQILGQGPKLLIQFQNNGVVDDSQLPKDRFSAERLKGVDSTLKIQPAKLEDSAVYLCASSLEAATGELFFGEGSRLTVL.